This T cell receptor beta chain appears in the sequencing data of a study of blood T cell repertoires in COVID-19. On the study more broadly: Material from acute and convalescent COVID-19 was sourced from the United States, Italy and Spain. T cells, B-cell-depleted T cells, or PBMCs provided the cDNA or gDNA that served as material.

The CDR3 sequence is 12 residues long. The germline gives CDR1 SQVTM, CDR2 ANQGSEA. The J segment lost 7 bases and the V segment lost 1 base, leaving 2 bases of the junction unmatched. Recruited during active infection, patients (from Seattle) were subsequently followed longitudinally. Original data processing: Counts of nucleated cells, estimated from reference gene primer amplification, were obtained. Here immunoSEQ multiplex PCR was the method, and the copy in TCRdb shows in-frame clones only, minus some. That table supplies the V and J calls and clone size; D and trimming were determined from the DNA. The data show roughly 330,000 clones, approximately 90% seen once.

The J gene is TRBJ1-2, the V gene TRBV29-1; 8 bases are a match to TRBD1. Sequenced input: peripheral blood. This clonotype was obtained from a man aged 30 to 45 with COVID-19, enrolled during active disease. The CDR3: CSVEGTGGGYTF. CDR3 sequence (DNA): TGCAGCGTTGAAGGAACAGGGGGTGGCTACACCTTC.